The clone carrying this TCR beta chain was seen a few times. Its antigen is unidentified. The data originate from a study of identical twins. MiXCR was run by TCRdb on the 5' RACE reads, yielding one entry per CDR3 protein. The data hold about 200,000 distinct CDR3 sequences, with 6.5% observed a single time. Study-level results: For zero-insertion analyses, partial confounding could come from invariant MAIT and iNKT cells.

This CDR3 contains 23 residues. The same data also went into a second study, on T cells expressing NK-cell markers. That report notes: Source material for TCR beta repertoires consisted of sorted CD3+CD56+NKG2C+, CD3+CD56+NKG2C- and CD3+CD56-NKG2C+ T cells. Among the eight sequenced donors, seven tested HCMV-seropositive and one tested seronegative.

Material for sequencing was CD8+ T cells sorted from blood. The rearrangement uses TRBV21-1 and TRBJ2-6; the table's D gene call, TRBD1, was not cross checked with the DNA. TRBV21-1 is noted as a pseudogene. This clonotype was sampled from a woman aged 18-29 years in good health. The chain's CDR3 is CASSKVGRGQGPRTSSGANVLTF. The DNA for the CDR3 is TGTGCCAGCAGCAAAGTGGGGCGAGGACAGGGACCTCGTACGTCCTCTGGGGCCAACGTCCTGACTTTC.